Shown below are 20 T cell receptor beta chains from a single sample sequenced in a study of blood T cell repertoires in COVID-19. Produced via immunoSEQ multiplex PCR; TCRdb's table is partial and in-frame only. The sample consists of roughly 140,000 clones, around four fifths of them appearing once. Sample: peripheral blood. These receptors all come from a woman older than 75 with acute or convalescent COVID-19.

This chain uses TRBV5-8 with TRBJ1-3; D may be TRBD1 (5 bases). The V gene's germline CDR1 is SGHTS and CDR2 YDEGEE. With 4 bases removed from V and 2 bases from J, the gap between germline ends came to 10 bases. CDR3 size: 14 residues. CDR3 DNA: TGTGCCAGCAGCCTAGGACATCCTGGAAACACCATATATTTT. Its translation: CASSLGHPGNTIYF.

V usage is TRBV5-6 and J usage is TRBJ1-4; D call uncertain. Germline lookup yields CDR1 SGHDT and CDR2 YYEEEE. The CDR3 loop spans 14 amino acids. V was shortened by 1 base and J by 4 bases, with 8 bases between the two germline ends. CDR3 DNA: TGTGCCAGCAGCTTGTGGCTTATTAATGAAAAACTGTTTTTT. The encoded protein is CASSLWLINEKLFF.

The rearrangement links TRBV28 to TRBJ1-3; tentative D call: TRBD1 (6 bases). Germline V lookup: CDR1 MDHEN, CDR2 SYDVKM. The CDR3 totals 13 residues. V lost 7 bases, J lost 1 base, and 8 bases lay in between. In nucleotides, the CDR3 is TGTGCCAGCACGGACAGTTCTGGAAACACCATATATTTT. Translated: CASTDSSGNTIYF.

The genes are TRBV5-1 and TRBJ2-1; 10 bases are shared with TRBD2. The CDR3 runs to 14 residues. Germline-derived CDR1 and CDR2 are SGHRS and YFSETQ. V was pared by 2 bases and J by 7 bases, with 3 bases of the junction left unmatched. The CDR3 loop reads CASSFPSGGNEQFF. CDR3 sequence (DNA): TGCGCCAGCAGCTTTCCTAGCGGGGGTAATGAGCAGTTCTTC.

The J gene is TRBJ1-2, the V gene TRBV19, with TRBD1 identical over 7 bases. The CDR3 runs to 13 residues. V was clipped by 6 bases and J by 4 bases; unmatched bases: 5. Germline CDR1 LNHDA, CDR2 SQIVND (reference sequence). Written as DNA, the CDR3 is TGTGCCAGTAGGACGACAGGGATCTATGGCTACACCTTC. Translating it yields CASRTTGIYGYTF.

This clone occurred a few times. CDR3: CASSLQGSGANVLTF. CDR3 sequence (DNA): TGTGCCAGCAGCTTACAGGGCTCTGGGGCCAACGTCCTGACTTTC. The chain links TRBV5-4 to TRBJ2-6; perhaps TRBD1 as D (6 bases). The CDR3 covers 15 residues. The V end was cut by 2 bases, the J end by 0 bases, with 6 bases between. Germline V gives CDR1 SGHNT, CDR2 YYREEE (reference sequence).

The chain joins TRBV11-2 to TRBJ2-1; tentative D call: TRBD2 (5 bases). The CDR3 length is 13 residues. V shed 0 bases and J shed 9 bases, with 9 bases lying between them. The germline V gene has CDR1 SGHAT and CDR2 FQNNGV. CDR3 in amino acids: CASSLDRSGEQFF. In nucleotides, the CDR3 is TGTGCCAGCAGCTTAGATCGGAGCGGTGAGCAGTTCTTC.

This clone was seen only a few times. This chain joins TRBV7-2 and TRBJ1-1; 7 bases line up with TRBD1. The CDR3 extends over 16 amino acids. Germline V gene lookup returns CDR1 SGHTA and CDR2 FQGNSA. The V gene end was trimmed by 5 bases and the J gene end by 1 base; junction bases not matched to a gene: 10. CDR3 nucleotides: TGTGCCAGCAGCGAGGAGACAGGGCGGAGGAACACTGAAGCTTTCTTT. This codes for CASSEETGRRNTEAFF.

The rearrangement links TRBV9 to TRBJ2-7; 7 bases agree with TRBD1. V gave up 7 bases and J gave up 6 bases; unmatched junction bases: 13. Per the germline V gene, CDR1 is SGDLS and CDR2 is YYNGEE. The CDR3 runs to 14 residues. The CDR3 DNA is TGTGCCAGCCAACCCAACGACAGGGCCTCCGAGCAGTACTTC. The encoded protein is CASQPNDRASEQYF.

In its sample, this clone was seen a few times. The chain employs TRBV19 and TRBJ2-2, with 8 positions matching TRBD1. The CDR3 runs 15 residues. The junction had 2 bases not matched to a gene; V was cut back by 4 bases and J by 1 base. Per the germline V gene, CDR1 is LNHDA and CDR2 is SQIVND (reference sequence). The CDR3 DNA is TGTGCCAGTAGTAACGGACAGGGGAACACCGGGGAGCTGTTTTTT. Translating gives CASSNGQGNTGELFF.

The CDR3 DNA is TGTGCCATCAGTGACGGACAGATACCATATGGCTACACCTTC. This codes for CAISDGQIPYGYTF. The V gene is TRBV10-3, the J gene TRBJ1-2, with D tentatively TRBD1 (6 bases). V dropped 3 bases and J dropped 5 bases, with 13 bases sitting between them. The germline V gene encodes CDR1 ENHRY and CDR2 SYGVKD. The CDR3 is made up of 14 amino acids.

This chain connects TRBV27 to TRBJ1-1; TRBD1 might be the D (5 bases). Trimming removed 6 bases from V and 10 bases from J, with 18 bases in between. The germline CDR1 and CDR2 sequences are MNHEY and SMNVEV (reference sequence). This CDR3 region has 13 residues. The DNA of the CDR3 is TGTGCCAGCAGGATAGGGACTCAAGGTAGAGCTTTCTTT. The encoded protein is CASRIGTQGRAFF.

This chain connects TRBV19 to TRBJ1-2; no firm D call. Trimming cost V 1 base and J 3 bases, with 6 bases left between them. The CDR3 is made up of 13 amino acids. Germline loops: CDR1 LNHDA, CDR2 SQIVND (reference sequence). Here the CDR3 DNA reads TGTGCCAGTAGTATAGGTTCAGACTATGGCTACACCTTC. It codes for CASSIGSDYGYTF.

This clone was found a few times. The J gene is TRBJ2-3, the V gene TRBV28, with 10 bases lining up with TRBD1. With 4 bases clipped from V and 2 bases from J, the junction kept 3 bases outside the gene matches. This CDR3 region has 15 residues. CDR1 and CDR2 from the germline V gene are MDHEN and SYDVKM. CDR3 amino acids: CASSSGTGVTDTQYF. The CDR3 DNA follows: TGTGCCAGCAGTTCCGGGACAGGGGTCACAGATACGCAGTATTTT.

The V gene is TRBV6-5, the J gene TRBJ2-7; 7 positions match TRBD1. The CDR3 totals 14 residues. CDR1 is MNHEY, CDR2 SVGAGI, per germline. Trimming cost V 0 bases and J 6 bases; bases outside gene matches: 5. In DNA form, the CDR3 reads TGTGCCAGCAGTTACTCTGACAGGGCGGTCGAGCAGTACTTC. It is translated as CASSYSDRAVEQYF.

There are a few counts of this clone. The gene calls are TRBV20-1 and TRBJ1-1, with 9 positions matching TRBD1. The CDR3 contains 18 residues. The V gene's germline CDR1 is DFQATT and CDR2 SNEGSKA (reference sequence). V lost 3 bases and J lost 3; bases outside the gene matches: 17. Here the CDR3 DNA reads TGCAGTGCTAGTCACGACCGTGCCCGGGACAGGGTGGACACTGAAGCTTTCTTT. Translation: CSASHDRARDRVDTEAFF.

The chain combines TRBV11-2 with TRBJ2-4; 9 positions match TRBD2. This CDR3 is built from 14 residues. Germline lookup yields CDR1 SGHAT and CDR2 FQNNGV. V dropped 5 bases and J dropped 7; count of bases not matched to a gene: 6. This CDR3 is CASSPLAGSNIQYF. In nucleotides, the CDR3 is TGTGCCAGCAGCCCTCTAGCGGGATCGAACATTCAGTACTTC.

The V and J genes are TRBV19 and TRBJ2-4, with TRBD2 matching 12 bases. Losses at the gene ends were 3 bases for V and 0 bases for J; bases not matched to a gene: 9. CDR1 and CDR2 (germline): LNHDA, SQIVND (reference sequence). The CDR3 extends over 19 amino acids. The CDR3, as DNA: TGTGCCAGTAGTATGGGGATACTAGCGGGGGGCCTAGCCAAAAACATTCAGTACTTC. This gives the protein CASSMGILAGGLAKNIQYF.

This clone was recorded a few times. V and J are TRBV5-1 and TRBJ1-3; weak D call: TRBD1 (5 bases). The CDR3 is 17 residues long. Per germline, CDR1 SGHRS and CDR2 YFSETQ. V gave up 4 bases and J gave up 0 bases, with 17 bases separating them. In nucleotides, the CDR3 is TGCGCCAGCAGCCCAAGGTCGGGGGATCTCTCTGGAAACACCATATATTTT. As protein: CASSPRSGDLSGNTIYF.

In this sample, this clone turned up many times. This chain uses TRBV19 with TRBJ1-1, with 9 bases aligning to TRBD1. Germline V lookup: CDR1 LNHDA, CDR2 SQIVND (reference sequence). CDR3 length: 15 amino acids. After removal of 4 bases from V and 4 bases from J, the junction contained 7 bases not matched to a gene. CDR3 loop: CASSTLQGAATEAFF. The CDR3 DNA reads TGTGCCAGTAGTACCCTACAGGGGGCGGCCACTGAAGCTTTCTTT.